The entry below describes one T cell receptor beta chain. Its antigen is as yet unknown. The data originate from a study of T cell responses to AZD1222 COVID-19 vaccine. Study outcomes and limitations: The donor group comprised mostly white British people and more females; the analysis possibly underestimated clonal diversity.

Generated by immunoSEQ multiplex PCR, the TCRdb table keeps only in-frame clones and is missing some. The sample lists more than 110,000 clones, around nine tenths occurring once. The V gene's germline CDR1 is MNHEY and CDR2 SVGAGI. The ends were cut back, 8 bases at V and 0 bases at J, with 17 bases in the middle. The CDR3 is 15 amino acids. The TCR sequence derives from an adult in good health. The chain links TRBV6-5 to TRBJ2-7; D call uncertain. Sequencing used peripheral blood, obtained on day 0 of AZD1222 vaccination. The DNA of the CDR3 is TGTGCCAGCTCCCAAGCTGCTTCTCCCTCCTACGAGCAGTACTTC. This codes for CASSQAASPSYEQYF.